This TCR beta chain was documented in a study of human T cells and chemical hapten exposure. The study, taken as a whole, reports: Expanded TCRs were compared with controls, and the expanded TCRs formed significantly more large CDR3 similarity clusters. The study found that DPC sensitization did not change TCRs above 1 in 1000 frequency.

This clonotype was observed at least ten times. Its antigen is currently unknown. Time point denoted: patch test 1, 2 weeks after DPC sensitization. The treatment denotes: therapeutic diphenylcyclopropenone sensitization with weekly scalp DPC. It was unfractionated whole blood from which total RNA was extracted. Individual cDNA molecules (in the library) carried attached unique molecular identifiers. A single record per CDR3 protein comes from TCRdb applying MiXCR to the RACE reads. The table has about 37,000 distinct CDR3 sequences, approximately 6.3% seen once. This TCR came from a woman in her 30s with alopecia areata. Some clones in this sample may be carry-over from other donors' samples. The sample in question was whole blood, obtained in connection with sensitization to the hapten diphenylcyclopropenone (DPC).

This chain's CDR3 is CASSHKASNTGELFF. DNA of the CDR3: TGTGCCAGCAGTCACAAGGCCTCGAACACCGGGGAGCTGTTTTTT. The chain joins TRBV6-2 or TRBV6-3 to TRBJ2-2; no firm D call. Per germline, CDR1 MNHEY and CDR2 SVGEGT. V shed 5 bases and J shed 0 bases, with 10 bases lying between them. This CDR3 is 15 amino acids long.